This T cell receptor beta chain is from a study of shared clonotypes between healthy human individuals. The germline CDR1 and CDR2 sequences are MDHEN and SYDVKM. Trimming at V came to 3 bases and at J to 3 bases, leaving 4 bases not matched to a gene. CDR3 length: 14 residues. The method was immunoSEQ multiplex PCR; TCRdb's version includes in-frame clones alone and lacks a portion of them. The data hold 2.5 million or so clones, with approximately 92% observed a single time. This TCR came from a man aged 18 to 35 in good health. Sequenced material: naive CD4+ T cells sorted from blood. Stated subset: CD45RA+ positively selected. This chain links TRBV28 with TRBJ2-7; 8 positions agree with TRBD2. The CDR3 loop is CASSLAGGDYEQYF. DNA of the CDR3: TGTGCCAGCAGTTTGGCGGGGGGCGACTACGAGCAGTACTTC. The entire variable domain, with the rest obtained from reference TRBV28 and TRBJ2-7, is as follows: DVKVTQSSRYLVKRTGEKVFLECVQDMDHENMFWYRQDPGLGLRLIYFSYDVKMKEKGDIPEGYSVSREKKERFSLILESASTNQTSMYLCASSLAGGDYEQYFGPGTRLTVT.